The 10 T cell receptor beta chains below were found in one sample sequenced in a study of beta chain features in type 1 diabetes. TCRB transcripts that were expressed got sequenced, as all of the isolated RNA had been reverse transcribed. The table came from immunoSEQ multiplex PCR; TCRdb's copy has only in-frame clones and leaves some out. The data contain roughly 450,000 clones, around 10% of them singletons. The material sequenced was naive CD4+ T cells from blood. The receptor set was obtained from a woman under 30 in good health.

The CDR3: CASSSLSRWESFDEQYF. The CDR3 DNA is TGTGCCAGCAGCTCCCTTTCTAGGTGGGAGTCGTTTGACGAGCAGTACTTC. The chain employs TRBV7-6 and TRBJ2-7, with D possibly matching TRBD2 (5 bases). The CDR3 is made up of 17 amino acids. Germline CDR1 reads SGHVS; CDR2 reads FNYEAQ. Trimming stripped 4 bases from V and 5 bases from J, with 24 bases between.

The chain links TRBV6-5 to TRBJ1-2; 9 nucleotides align to TRBD1. CDR3 length: 13 residues. The junction had 7 bases not matched to a gene; V was cut back by 6 bases and J by 8 bases. CDR1 is MNHEY, CDR2 SVGAGI, per germline. CDR3: CASSTGTGLGYTF. CDR3 DNA: TGTGCCAGCAGCACCGGGACAGGGTTAGGCTACACCTTC.

This clone was counted between two and nine times. The chain carries TRBV29-1 and TRBJ2-2, with no clear D. CDR3 length: 14 amino acids. CDR1 SQVTM and CDR2 ANQGSEA come from the germline V gene. Trimming stripped 0 bases from V and 0 bases from J, with 5 bases between. The CDR3 region is CSVEEQPNTGELFF. DNA for the CDR3: TGCAGCGTTGAAGAACAACCGAACACCGGGGAGCTGTTTTTT.

The rearrangement links TRBV19 to TRBJ2-1; possible D gene TRBD2, 6 bases. Germline V gene data show CDR1 as LNHDA and CDR2 as SQIVND (reference sequence). The CDR3 sequence is 13 residues long. V was pared by 8 bases and J by 8 bases, with 16 bases between. The CDR3 DNA reads TGTGCCAGTCAATCGGGAGTCCGCCATGAGCAGTTCTTC. Its translation is CASQSGVRHEQFF.

DNA of the CDR3: TGTGCCAGCAGTCAGAGCCCCGGGGAAAGTAGATACTATGGCTACACCTTC. It codes for CASSQSPGESRYYGYTF. The rearrangement uses TRBV27 and TRBJ1-2; D is undetermined. The CDR3 is made up of 17 amino acids. Germline CDR1 and CDR2: MNHEY and SMNVEV (reference sequence). Trimming shortened V by 5 bases and J by 3 bases, and 22 bases separated the two germline ends.

The chain combines TRBV15 with TRBJ2-7; 7 nucleotides line up with TRBD1. This CDR3 spans 14 amino acids. The V gene's germline CDR1 is LNHNV and CDR2 YYDKDF (reference sequence). The J segment lost 3 bases and the V segment lost 4 bases, leaving 6 bases of the junction unmatched. Here the CDR3 reads CATSIRTGGYEQYF. As DNA, the CDR3 is TGTGCCACCAGCATCCGGACAGGTGGCTACGAGCAGTACTTC. Together with reference TRBV15 and TRBJ2-7, the CDR3 gives the full variable domain: DAMVIQNPRYQVTQFGKPVTLSCSQTLNHNVMYWYQQKSSQAPKLLFHYYDKDFNNEADTPDNFQSRRPNTSFCFLDIRSPGLGDTAMYLCATSIRTGGYEQYFGPGTRLTVT.

There are a few counts of this clone. Other DNA sequences of this sample code for an identical CDR3. The chain joins TRBV18 to TRBJ1-2; perhaps TRBD1 as D (6 bases). This CDR3 is built from 13 residues. Germline V gene lookup returns CDR1 KGHSH and CDR2 LQKENI. The V gene lost 2 bases and the J gene lost 4 bases, with 8 bases spanning the gap. The CDR3: CASSPAQGYGYTF. CDR3 DNA sequence: TGTGCCAGCTCACCAGCACAGGGCTATGGCTACACCTTC.

This rearrangement joins TRBV5-1 to TRBJ2-5, with a possible D match to TRBD2 (6 bases). Germline loops: CDR1 SGHRS, CDR2 YFSETQ. V lost 5 bases to trimming and J lost 3 bases, with 14 bases between them. This CDR3 spans 14 amino acids. CDR3 bases: TGCGCCAGCAGACACGGGACTCCTAAAGAGACCCAGTACTTC. This sequence encodes CASRHGTPKETQYF.

This clone was seen only a few times. This chain joins TRBV2 and TRBJ1-2, with D unresolved. The V end lost 3 bases, the J end lost 4 bases, and 6 bases lay between the germline ends. This CDR3 has 12 residues. Germline V CDR1 and CDR2: SNHLY, FYNNEI. CDR3 nucleotide sequence: TGTGCCAGCAGTGATGACGGCTATGGCTACACCTTC. This translates into CASSDDGYGYTF.

This clone has more than one count but fewer than ten. In the same sample, other DNA sequences code for this CDR3. The CDR3 reads CASSVAADTQYF. For the CDR3, the DNA is TGTGCCAGCAGCGTGGCGGCAGATACGCAGTATTTT. The J gene is TRBJ2-3, the V gene TRBV9; D ambiguous. Germline CDR1 and CDR2: SGDLS and YYNGEE. V gave up 2 bases and J gave up 4 bases, with 5 bases separating them. The CDR3 is 12 amino acids.